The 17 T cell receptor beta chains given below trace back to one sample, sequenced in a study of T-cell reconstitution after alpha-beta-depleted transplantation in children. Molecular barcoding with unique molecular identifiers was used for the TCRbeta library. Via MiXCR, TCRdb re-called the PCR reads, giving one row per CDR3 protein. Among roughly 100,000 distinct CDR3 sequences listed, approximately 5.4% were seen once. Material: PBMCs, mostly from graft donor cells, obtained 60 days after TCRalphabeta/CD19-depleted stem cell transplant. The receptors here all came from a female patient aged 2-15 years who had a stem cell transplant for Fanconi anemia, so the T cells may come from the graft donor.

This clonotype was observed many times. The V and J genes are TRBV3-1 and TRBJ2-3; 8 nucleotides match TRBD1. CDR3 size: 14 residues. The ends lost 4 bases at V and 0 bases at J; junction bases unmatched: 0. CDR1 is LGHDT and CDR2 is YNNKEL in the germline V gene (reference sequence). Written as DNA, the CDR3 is TGTGCCAGCAGCCGGGACAGGAGCACAGATACGCAGTATTTT. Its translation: CASSRDRSTDTQYF.

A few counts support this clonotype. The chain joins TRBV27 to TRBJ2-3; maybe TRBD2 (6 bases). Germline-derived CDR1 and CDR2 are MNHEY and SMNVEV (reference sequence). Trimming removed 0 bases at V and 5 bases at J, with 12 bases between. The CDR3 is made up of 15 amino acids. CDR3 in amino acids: CASSLSGMEGDTQYF. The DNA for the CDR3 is TGTGCCAGCAGTTTATCGGGGATGGAGGGAGATACGCAGTATTTT.

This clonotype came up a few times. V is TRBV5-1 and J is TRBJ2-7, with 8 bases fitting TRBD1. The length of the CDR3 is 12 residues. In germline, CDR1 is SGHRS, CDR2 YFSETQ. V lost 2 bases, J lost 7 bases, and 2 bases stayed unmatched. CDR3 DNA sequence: TGCGCCAGCAGCTTCAGGGGGCGGGAGCAGTACTTC. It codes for CASSFRGREQYF.

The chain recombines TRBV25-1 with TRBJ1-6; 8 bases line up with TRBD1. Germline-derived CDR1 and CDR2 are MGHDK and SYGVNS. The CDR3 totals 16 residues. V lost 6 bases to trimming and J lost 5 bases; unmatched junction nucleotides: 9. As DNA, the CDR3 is TGTGCCAGCAGGGCCCTTGGACAGGGAGATAATTCACCCCTCCACTTT. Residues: CASRALGQGDNSPLHF.

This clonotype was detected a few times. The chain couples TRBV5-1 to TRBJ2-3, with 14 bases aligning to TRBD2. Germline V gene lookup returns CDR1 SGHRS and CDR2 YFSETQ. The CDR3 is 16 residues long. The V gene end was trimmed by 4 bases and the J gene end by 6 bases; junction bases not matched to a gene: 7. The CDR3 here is CASSAPTSGGGDTQYF. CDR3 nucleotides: TGCGCCAGCAGCGCCCCGACTAGCGGGGGGGGTGATACGCAGTATTTT.

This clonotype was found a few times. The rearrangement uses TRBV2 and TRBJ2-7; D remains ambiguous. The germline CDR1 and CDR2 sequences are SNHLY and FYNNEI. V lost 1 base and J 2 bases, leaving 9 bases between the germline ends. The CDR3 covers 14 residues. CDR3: CASSEGGMTYEQYF. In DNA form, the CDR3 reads TGTGCCAGCAGTGAAGGTGGTATGACCTACGAGCAGTACTTC.

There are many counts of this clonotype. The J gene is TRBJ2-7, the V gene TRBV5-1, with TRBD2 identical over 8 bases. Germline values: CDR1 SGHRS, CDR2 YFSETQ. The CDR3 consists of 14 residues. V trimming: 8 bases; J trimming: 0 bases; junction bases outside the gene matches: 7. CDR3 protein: CASREGVSSYEQYF. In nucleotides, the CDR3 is TGCGCCAGTCGGGAGGGCGTCAGCTCCTACGAGCAGTACTTC.

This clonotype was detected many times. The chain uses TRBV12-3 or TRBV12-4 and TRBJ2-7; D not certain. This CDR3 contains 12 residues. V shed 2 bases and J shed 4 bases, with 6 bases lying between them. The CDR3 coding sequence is TGTGCCAGCAGTTTACAGTTTTACGAGCAGTACTTC. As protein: CASSLQFYEQYF.

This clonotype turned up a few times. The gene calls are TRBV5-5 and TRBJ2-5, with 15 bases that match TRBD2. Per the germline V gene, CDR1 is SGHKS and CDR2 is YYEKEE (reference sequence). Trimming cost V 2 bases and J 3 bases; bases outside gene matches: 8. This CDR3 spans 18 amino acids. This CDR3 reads CASSFPGLAGGKKETQYF. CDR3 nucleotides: TGTGCCAGCAGCTTCCCGGGACTAGCGGGAGGAAAGAAAGAGACCCAGTACTTC.

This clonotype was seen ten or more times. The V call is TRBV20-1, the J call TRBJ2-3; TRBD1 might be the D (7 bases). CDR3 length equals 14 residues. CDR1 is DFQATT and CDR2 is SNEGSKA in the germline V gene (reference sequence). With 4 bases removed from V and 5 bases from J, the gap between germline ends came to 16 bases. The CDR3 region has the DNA TGCAGTGCTAACCCTCAGGGGGGTAGAGATACGCAGTATTTT. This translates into CSANPQGGRDTQYF.

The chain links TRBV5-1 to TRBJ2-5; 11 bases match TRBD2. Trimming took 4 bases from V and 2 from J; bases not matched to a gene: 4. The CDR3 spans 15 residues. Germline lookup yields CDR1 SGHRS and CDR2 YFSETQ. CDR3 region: CASSRLAGHQETQYF. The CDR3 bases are TGCGCCAGCAGCCGACTAGCGGGACATCAAGAGACCCAGTACTTC.

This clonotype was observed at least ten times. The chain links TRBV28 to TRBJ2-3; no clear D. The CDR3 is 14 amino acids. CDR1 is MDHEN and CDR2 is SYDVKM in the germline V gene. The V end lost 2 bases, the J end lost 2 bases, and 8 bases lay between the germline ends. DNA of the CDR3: TGTGCCAGCAGTTTAAGTCCGAACACAGATACGCAGTATTTT. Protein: CASSLSPNTDTQYF.

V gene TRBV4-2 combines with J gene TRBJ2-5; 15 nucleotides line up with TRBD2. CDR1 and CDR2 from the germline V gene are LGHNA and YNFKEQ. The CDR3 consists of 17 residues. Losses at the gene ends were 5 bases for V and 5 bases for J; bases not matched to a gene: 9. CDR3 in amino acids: CASSGTSGRNFYETQYF. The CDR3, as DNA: TGTGCCAGCAGCGGGACTAGCGGGAGGAATTTTTATGAGACCCAGTACTTC.

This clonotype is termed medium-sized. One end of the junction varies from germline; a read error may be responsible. The chain's CDR3 is CASSGQGPLNQQFF. The CDR3 nucleotides are TGTGCCAGCTCGGGACAGGGGCCCCTCAATCAGCAGTTCTTC. The chain employs TRBV12-3 or TRBV12-4 and TRBJ2-1; 10 bases match TRBD1. The CDR3 has 14 amino acids.

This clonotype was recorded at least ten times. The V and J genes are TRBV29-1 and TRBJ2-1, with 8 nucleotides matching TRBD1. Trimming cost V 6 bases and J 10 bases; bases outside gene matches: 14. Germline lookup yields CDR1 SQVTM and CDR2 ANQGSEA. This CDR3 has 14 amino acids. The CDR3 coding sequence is TGCAGCGTAGGGACAGGTTCCCTGGTTCGGGAGCAGTTCTTC. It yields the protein CSVGTGSLVREQFF.

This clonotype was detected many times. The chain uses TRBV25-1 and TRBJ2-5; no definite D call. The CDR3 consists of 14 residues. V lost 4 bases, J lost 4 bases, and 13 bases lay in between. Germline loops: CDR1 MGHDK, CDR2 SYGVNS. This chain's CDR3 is CASSGGLSGETQYF. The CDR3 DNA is TGTGCCAGCAGTGGGGGTCTGAGTGGAGAGACCCAGTACTTC.

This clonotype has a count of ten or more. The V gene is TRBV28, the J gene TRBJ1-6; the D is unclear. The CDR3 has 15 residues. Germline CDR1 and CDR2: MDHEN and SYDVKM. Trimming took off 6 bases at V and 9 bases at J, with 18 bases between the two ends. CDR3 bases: TGTGCCAGCAGACGCGCCAGCCGGGCCTTTTCACCCCTCCACTTT. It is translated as CASRRASRAFSPLHF.